This T cell receptor (beta chain) is from a study of PD-L1 blockade in urothelial cancer. Study overall: At 6 weeks and at 3 weeks (second dose) after treatment start, blood was analyzed. Blood samples had a median of around 150,000 T cells. Study results and limitations: Enhanced expansion of tumor-associated blood clones at 3 weeks characterized durable-benefit patients.

The CDR3 has 13 residues. Germline V gene data show CDR1 as SGHNT and CDR2 as YYREEE (reference sequence). Deletions cut 4 bases from V and 1 base from J, with 8 bases between. The table came from immunoSEQ multiplex PCR; TCRdb's copy has only in-frame clones and leaves some out. The sample yields about 66,000 clones, roughly 90% seen once. Time point in this sample: peripheral blood 6 weeks after treatment start. Turning to this clone: Its antigen is undetermined.

The V and J genes are TRBV5-4 and TRBJ1-1, with D possibly being TRBD1 (6 bases). This TCR derives from a man aged 55 to 70 with urothelial cancer. This material consisted of PBMCs, taken around atezolizumab (anti-PD-L1) treatment. As DNA, the CDR3 is TGTGCCAGCAGCCGGGGACAGAACACTGAAGCTTTCTTT. It is translated as CASSRGQNTEAFF.